This T cell receptor (beta chain) was captured in a study of OX40 agonist ivuxolimab in advanced cancers. Across the study: Every 2 weeks, patients received ivuxolimab intravenously, dosed at 0.01 to 10 mg/kg.

Study-wide points: Clones of CD4+ and CD8+ blood T cells grew by week 6 at doses of 0.1 to 3.0 mg/kg.

Profiling relied on immunoSEQ multiplex PCR, and the TCRdb table lists in-frame clones only, not all of them. The table lists more than 55,000 clones, 85% to 90% of them singletons. Trimming stripped 6 bases from V and 9 bases from J, with 15 bases between. The CDR3 has 13 residues. In germline, CDR1 is MNHEY, CDR2 SVGAGI. Autoimmune disease history or systemic immunosuppression led to patients being barred. Sampled blood was obtained at baseline, cycle 4 day 1, and cycle 7 day 1. This clone was counted only a few times. No antigen is known for it. This sequence originates from an adult with an advanced solid tumor such as melanoma, head and neck, liver or kidney cancer. V and J are TRBV6-5 and TRBJ1-5, with unresolved D. The sequences come from CD4+ or CD8+ T cells sorted from blood, collected in a trial of the OX40 agonist ivuxolimab. CDR3 residues: CASSPGRRAPQHF. The CDR3 DNA reads as TGTGCCAGCAGCCCAGGACGGCGAGCGCCCCAGCATTTT.